The T cell receptor beta chain under discussion was sequenced for a study of OX40 agonist ivuxolimab in advanced cancers. The junction had 8 bases not matched to a gene; V was cut back by 8 bases and J by 9 bases. The germline gives CDR1 MNHEY, CDR2 SVGAGI. This CDR3 comprises 13 residues. The data were produced by immunoSEQ multiplex PCR, yet TCRdb's version contains in-frame clones alone and is incomplete. Altogether 100,000 or so clones are present, more than 85% being singletons, with the ten largest covering about 0.49%. The origin of this receptor is an adult with an advanced solid tumor such as melanoma, head and neck, liver or kidney cancer. Here the sequenced sample was CD4+ or CD8+ T cells sorted from blood, taken in a trial of the OX40 agonist ivuxolimab. The chain has TRBV6-5 and TRBJ2-1, with TRBD2 matching 9 bases. CDR3 sequence (DNA): TGTGCCAGCGCTCGCGGGAGGGCCCTTGAGCAGTTCTTC. Amino acids: CASARGRALEQFF.